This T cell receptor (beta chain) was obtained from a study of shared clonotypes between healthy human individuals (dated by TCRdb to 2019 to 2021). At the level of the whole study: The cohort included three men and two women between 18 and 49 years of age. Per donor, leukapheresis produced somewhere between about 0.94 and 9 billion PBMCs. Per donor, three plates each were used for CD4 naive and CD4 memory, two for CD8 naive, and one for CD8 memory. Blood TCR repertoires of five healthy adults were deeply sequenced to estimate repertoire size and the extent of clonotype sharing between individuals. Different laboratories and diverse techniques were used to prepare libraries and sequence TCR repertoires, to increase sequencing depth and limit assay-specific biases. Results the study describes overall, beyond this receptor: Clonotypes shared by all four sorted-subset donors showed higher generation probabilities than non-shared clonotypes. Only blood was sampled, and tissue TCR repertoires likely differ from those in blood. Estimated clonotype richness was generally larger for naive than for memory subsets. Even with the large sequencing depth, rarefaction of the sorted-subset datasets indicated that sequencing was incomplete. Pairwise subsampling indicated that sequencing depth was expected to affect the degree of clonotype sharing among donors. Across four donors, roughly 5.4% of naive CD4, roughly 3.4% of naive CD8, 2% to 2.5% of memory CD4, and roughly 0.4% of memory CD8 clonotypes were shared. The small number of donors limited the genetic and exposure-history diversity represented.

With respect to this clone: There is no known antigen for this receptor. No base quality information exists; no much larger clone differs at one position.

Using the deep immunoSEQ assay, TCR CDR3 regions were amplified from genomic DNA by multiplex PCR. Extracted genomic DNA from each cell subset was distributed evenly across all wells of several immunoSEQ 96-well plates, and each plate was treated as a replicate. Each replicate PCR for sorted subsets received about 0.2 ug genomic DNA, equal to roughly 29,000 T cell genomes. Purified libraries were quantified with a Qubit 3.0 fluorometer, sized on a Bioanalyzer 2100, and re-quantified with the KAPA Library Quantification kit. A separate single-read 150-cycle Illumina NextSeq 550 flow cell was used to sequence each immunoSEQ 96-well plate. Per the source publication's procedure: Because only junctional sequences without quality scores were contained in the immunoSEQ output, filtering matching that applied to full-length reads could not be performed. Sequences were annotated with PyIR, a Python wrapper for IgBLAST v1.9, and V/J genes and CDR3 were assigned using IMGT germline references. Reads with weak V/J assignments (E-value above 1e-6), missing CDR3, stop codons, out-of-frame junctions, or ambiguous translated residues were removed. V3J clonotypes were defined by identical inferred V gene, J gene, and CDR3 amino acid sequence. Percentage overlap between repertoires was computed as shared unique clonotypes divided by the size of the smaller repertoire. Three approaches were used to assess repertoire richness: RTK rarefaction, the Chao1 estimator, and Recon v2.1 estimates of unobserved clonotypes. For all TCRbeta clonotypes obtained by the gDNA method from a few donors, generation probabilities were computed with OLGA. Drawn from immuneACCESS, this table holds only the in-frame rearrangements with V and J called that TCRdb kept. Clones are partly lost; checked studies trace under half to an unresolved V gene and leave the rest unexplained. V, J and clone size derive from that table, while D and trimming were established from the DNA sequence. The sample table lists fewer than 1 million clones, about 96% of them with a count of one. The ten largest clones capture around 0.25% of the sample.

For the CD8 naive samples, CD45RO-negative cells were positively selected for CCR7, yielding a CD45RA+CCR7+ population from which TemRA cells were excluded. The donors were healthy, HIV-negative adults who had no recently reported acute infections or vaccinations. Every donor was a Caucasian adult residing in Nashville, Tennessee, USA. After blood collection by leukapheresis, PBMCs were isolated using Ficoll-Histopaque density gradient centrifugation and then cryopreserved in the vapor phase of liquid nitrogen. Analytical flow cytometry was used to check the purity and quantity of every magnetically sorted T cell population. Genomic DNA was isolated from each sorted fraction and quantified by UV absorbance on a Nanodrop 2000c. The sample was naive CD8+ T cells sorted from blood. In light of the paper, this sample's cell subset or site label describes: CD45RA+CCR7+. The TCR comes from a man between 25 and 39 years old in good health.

The nucleotide sequence is TGTGCCAGCAGCTTCAGGACAGGGTCGGGCTACGAGCAGTACTTC. The encoded protein is CASSFRTGSGYEQYF. The chain is made from TRBV5-8 and TRBJ2-7, with 8 junctional bases fitting TRBD1. The CDR3 covers 15 residues, taking in both the cysteine and the phenylalanine. Only the CDR3 DNA is retained, 45 bases long and in frame from the first base. V is cut back by 2 bases and J by 3 bases, with 7 bases in the junction unmatched. In the germline V gene, CDR1 corresponds to SGHTS and CDR2 to YDEGEE.